This T cell receptor beta chain was sequenced during a study of T cell responses to AZD1222 COVID-19 vaccine. Study-level findings and limits: A reported finding is that nearly half of spike-specific TCRs target unmutated variant regions.

Details on this clone: Its antigen is currently unknown.

The germline gives CDR1 SEHNR, CDR2 FQNEAQ (reference sequence). Deletions cut 5 bases from V and 3 bases from J, with 23 bases between. This CDR3 is 18 amino acids long. Using immunoSEQ multiplex PCR, the repertoire was profiled, and TCRdb retains in-frame clones only, with some absent. This table has 150,000 or so clones, about 87% appearing once. The source of this sequence is an adult who received the MenACWY meningococcal vaccine as a control. Sequencing was performed on peripheral blood, taken 28 days after the second dose of the MenACWY control vaccine. The V call is TRBV7-9, the J call TRBJ1-3; weak D call: TRBD1 (5 bases). CDR3 sequence reads: CASSQSDMGLLLGNTIYF. For the CDR3, the DNA is TGTGCCAGCAGCCAGTCGGATATGGGACTCTTACTTGGAAACACCATATATTTT.